This TCR beta chain was sequenced for a study of T cells in localized non-small cell lung cancer. Study results and limitations: Adjacent lung exhibited a median of about 57 among the 100 most abundant tumor clones.

Trimming took off 5 bases at V and 3 bases at J, with 19 bases between the two ends. The CDR3 runs to 16 residues. Looked up from germline, CDR1 is SGHNT and CDR2 is YENEEA. Assay: immunoSEQ multiplex PCR; the TCRdb copy retains only in-frame clones and omits some. The repertoire holds about 77,000 clones, with 88% as singletons. As concerns this clone: Its antigen remains unidentified.

This TCR was recovered from a woman aged 35-75 years with stage I squamous cell lung carcinoma. The sample was peripheral blood, taken before any cancer treatment. The gene calls are TRBV11-3 and TRBJ1-1; TRBD1 might be the D (5 bases). The chain's CDR3 is CASSPGMGLGDTEAFF. The CDR3 DNA sequence: TGTGCCAGCAGCCCAGGGATGGGGTTGGGGGACACTGAAGCTTTCTTT.